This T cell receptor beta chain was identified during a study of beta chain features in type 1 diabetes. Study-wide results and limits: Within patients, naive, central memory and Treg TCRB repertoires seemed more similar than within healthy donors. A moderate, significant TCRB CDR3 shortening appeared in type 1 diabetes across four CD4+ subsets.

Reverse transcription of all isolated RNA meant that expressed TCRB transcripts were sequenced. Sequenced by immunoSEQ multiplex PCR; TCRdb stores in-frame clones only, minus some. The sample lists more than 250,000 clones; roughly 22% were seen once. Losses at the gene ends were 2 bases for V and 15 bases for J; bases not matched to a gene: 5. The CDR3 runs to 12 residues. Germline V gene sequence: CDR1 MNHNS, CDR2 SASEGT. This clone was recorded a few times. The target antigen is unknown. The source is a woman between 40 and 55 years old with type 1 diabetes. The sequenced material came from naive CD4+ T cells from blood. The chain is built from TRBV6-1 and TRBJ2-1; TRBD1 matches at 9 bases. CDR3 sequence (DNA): TGTGCCAGCAGTGAAAACAGGGGGCTGGGGTTCTTC. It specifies CASSENRGLGFF.